The next 6 T cell receptor beta chains were all read from a single sample in a study of response to subunit inactivated influenza vaccine. TCRdb called the RT-PCR reads again in MiXCR, with one record for every CDR3 protein. The table has over 150,000 distinct CDR3 sequences, around 10% seen once. Sequenced here: CD8+ T cells sorted from PBMCs, sampled 23 months after vaccination. All receptors derive from a man aged 45 to 75 who received an inactivated influenza vaccine.

The rearrangement uses TRBV7-3 and TRBJ2-7; 11 bases fit TRBD2. V gave up 1 base and J gave up 2 bases; unmatched junction bases: 1. CDR1 and CDR2 (germline): SGHTA, FQGTGA. The CDR3 contains 15 residues. In nucleotides, the CDR3 is TGTGCCAGCAGCTTAATAGCGGGAGGGACCTACGAGCAGTACTTC. Translating it yields CASSLIAGGTYEQYF.

V gene TRBV4-2 combines with J gene TRBJ2-7; no clear D gene. V lost 6 bases and J 2 bases, leaving 17 bases between the germline ends. The germline V gene encodes CDR1 LGHNA and CDR2 YNFKEQ. The CDR3 is 15 residues long. CDR3 in amino acids: CASRTSALGTYEQYF. The CDR3 DNA is TGTGCCAGCAGGACTTCCGCGCTGGGGACCTACGAGCAGTACTTC.

This clonotype was seen a handful of times. This rearrangement joins TRBV27 to TRBJ2-6; TRBD1 or TRBD2 may be the D gene (5 bases each). Germline assignment: CDR1 MNHEY and CDR2 SMNVEV (reference sequence). This CDR3 has 17 residues. V dropped 3 bases and J dropped 2 bases, with 14 bases sitting between them. CDR3 nucleotides: TGTGCCAGCAGTTTCCTTGGGGGTTCCCCTGGGGCCAACGTCCTGACTTTC. Translated: CASSFLGGSPGANVLTF.

The chain combines TRBV11-2 with TRBJ2-7, with 7 positions matching TRBD1. The ends lost 3 bases at V and 1 base at J; junction bases unmatched: 6. CDR3 length: 15 amino acids. From germline, CDR1 is SGHAT and CDR2 FQNNGV. The CDR3 DNA is TGTGCCAGCAGCTTCCGACAGGGTCAATCCTACGAGCAGTACTTC. Encoded protein: CASSFRQGQSYEQYF.

This clonotype was seen a few times. V and J are TRBV18 and TRBJ2-1; D unclear. This CDR3 contains 12 residues. Germline V gene lookup returns CDR1 KGHSH and CDR2 LQKENI. The ends were cut back, 2 bases at V and 5 bases at J, with 4 bases in the middle. In nucleotides, the CDR3 is TGTGCCAGCTCACCAGCGCACAATGAGCAGTTCTTC. Translated: CASSPAHNEQFF. The entire variable domain, with the rest obtained from reference TRBV18 and TRBJ2-1, is as follows: NAGVMQNPRHLVRRRGQEARLRCSPMKGHSHVYWYRQLPEEGLKFMVYLQKENIIDESGMPKERFSAEFPKEGPSILRIQQVVRGDSAAYFCASSPAHNEQFFGPGTRLTVL.

This clonotype was counted a few times. The chain is built from TRBV4-3 and TRBJ1-2; a possible D gene is TRBD1 (5 bases). The V and J ends lost 0 bases and 3 bases respectively, with 17 bases between them. Germline-derived CDR1 and CDR2 are LGHNA and YSLEER. The CDR3 extends over 17 amino acids. The CDR3: CASSQDWGTGYDYGYTF. CDR3 nucleotide sequence: TGCGCCAGCAGCCAAGATTGGGGGACCGGATATGACTATGGCTACACCTTC.